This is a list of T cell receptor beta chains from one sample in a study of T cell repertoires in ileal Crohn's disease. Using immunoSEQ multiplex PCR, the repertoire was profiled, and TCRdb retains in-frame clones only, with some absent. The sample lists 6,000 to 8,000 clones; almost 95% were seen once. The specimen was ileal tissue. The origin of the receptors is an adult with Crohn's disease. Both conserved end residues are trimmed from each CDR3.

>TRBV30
AWSLRGGIRKRELIYEQY
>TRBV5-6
ASSLEVRGSSSYEQY
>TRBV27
ASSPTGKYGYT
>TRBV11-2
ASSFGTGYEQY
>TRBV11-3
ASVRVRVRSYEQY
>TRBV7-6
ASSLDEGVSYEQY
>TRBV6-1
ASSERWDSLNQPQH
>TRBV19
ASSISVSRSGANVLT
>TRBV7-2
ASSTSPGKTHEQY
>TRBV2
ASTGDGYNEQF
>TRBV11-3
ASSRGTGSPYEQY
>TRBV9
ASSRRGGPYDGYT
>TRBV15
ATSRDLNSGEAF
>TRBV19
ASSRTGTTYEQY
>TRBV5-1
ASSATGSSYEQY
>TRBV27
ASSRDQGADSNQPQH